This T cell receptor (beta chain) stems from a study of identical twins. As for this clonotype: Its antigen remains unknown.

The study, taken as a whole, reports: Alpha sequences that were out-of-frame and twin-shared showed an excess of low generation probability. Zero-insertion analyses could be partly confounded by invariant MAIT and iNKT cells.

A universal primer site came from template switching; cDNA carried unique molecular identifiers. TCRdb itself ran the 5' RACE reads through MiXCR, one entry per CDR3 protein. The sample lists fewer than 550,000 distinct CDR3 sequences; approximately 15% were seen once. Looked up from germline, CDR1 is SGHTA and CDR2 is FQGNSA. Trimming removed 5 bases from V and 7 bases from J; junction bases left unmatched: 7. There are 14 residues in the CDR3. These records were also assigned to another study, of yellow fever vaccine responses in identical twins.

The chain joins TRBV7-2 to TRBJ2-1; TRBD2 matches 8 bases. Source material: CD4+ T cells sorted from blood. The clonotype comes from a woman aged 18-29 years in good health. As DNA, the CDR3 is TGTGCCAGCAGCCACGGGGGGGCTGGGAATGAGCAGTTCTTC. Amino acid sequence: CASSHGGAGNEQFF.